This entry concerns a single TCR beta chain. Its specificity is unknown. Clones were read by immunoSEQ multiplex PCR, and TCRdb kept only the in-frame ones, dropping some. Among just over 90,000 clones listed, roughly 89% were seen once. The data were obtained in a study of OX40 agonist ivuxolimab in advanced cancers. Study context: Earlier anti-PD-1, anti-PD-L1 or anti-CTLA-4 therapy was permitted; roughly 40% had received some. Broader study findings: Normalized expansion of T-cell clones was also low for some nonresponders.

V shed 6 bases and J 7 bases; nucleotides not matched to a gene: 11. The CDR3 totals 13 residues. CDR1 and CDR2 (germline): SQVTM, ANQGSEA. The receptor was derived from an adult with an advanced solid tumor such as melanoma, head and neck, liver or kidney cancer. The gene calls are TRBV29-1 and TRBJ1-2, with 7 bases that match TRBD1. Material: CD4+ or CD8+ T cells sorted from blood, obtained in a trial of the OX40 agonist ivuxolimab. The CDR3 here is CSVQPEDRRGYTF. The CDR3 DNA reads TGCAGCGTCCAGCCCGAGGACAGGCGTGGCTACACCTTC.